One and the same sample provided the 31 T cell receptor beta chains below, sequenced in a study of patients and donors after allogeneic stem cell transplantation. Using its own MiXCR run on the RT-PCR reads, TCRdb lists one record per CDR3 protein. Of some 880,000 distinct CDR3 sequences listed, more than 15% were seen once; the top ten hold 5% to 6.5%. Sequenced material: blood, either unsorted or a sorted T cell fraction (not recorded which). The source of these receptors is a human donor who was either an allogeneic HSCT recipient or a stem cell or donor lymphocyte infusion donor (not recorded which). It is not recorded whose cells these are; they may come from a transplant donor.

V and J are TRBV7-9 and TRBJ2-7, with D perhaps TRBD1 (6 bases). The CDR3 runs 17 residues. Germline V gives CDR1 SEHNR, CDR2 FQNEAQ (reference sequence). Trimming took off 3 bases at V and 2 bases at J, with 20 bases between the two ends. The CDR3 DNA reads as TGTGCCAGCAGCTTTCCTCCTGACAGGCGAGGAACCTACGAGCAGTACTTC. Encoded protein: CASSFPPDRRGTYEQYF. Full variable domain (outside the CDR3, taken from reference TRBV7-9 and TRBJ2-7): DTGVSQNPRHKITKRGQNVTFRCDPISEHNRLYWYRQTLGQGPEFLTYFQNEAQLEKSRLLSDRFSAERPKGSFSTLEIQRTEQGDSAMYLCASSFPPDRRGTYEQYFGPGTRLTVT.

The chain couples TRBV12-3 or TRBV12-4 to TRBJ2-7, with a tentative D call TRBD1 (5 bases). Trimming stripped 4 bases from V and 5 bases from J, with 12 bases between. The CDR3 runs 13 residues. The CDR3 is CASSSQGFDEQYF. CDR3 coding DNA: TGTGCCAGCAGTTCCCAGGGATTCGACGAGCAGTACTTC.

This clonotype was recorded a few times. The CDR3 region is CASSLGGGRDIQYF. In DNA form, the CDR3 reads TGTGCCAGCAGCTTAGGAGGCGGCAGGGACATTCAGTACTTC. The gene calls are TRBV7-8 and TRBJ2-4; tentative D call: TRBD1 (5 bases). This CDR3 has 14 amino acids. The germline gives CDR1 SGHVS, CDR2 FQNEAQ. Trimming removed 1 base from V and 8 bases from J, with 12 bases in between. Drawing the rest from reference TRBV7-8 and TRBJ2-4, the complete variable domain is GAGVSQSPRYKVAKRGQDVALRCDPISGHVSLFWYQQALGQGPEFLTYFQNEAQLDKSGLPSDRFFAERPEGSVSTLKIQRTQQEDSAVYLCASSLGGGRDIQYFGAGTRLSVL.

A few counts support this clonotype. V and J are TRBV6-6 and TRBJ1-5, with D unclear. V was pared by 6 bases and J by 9 bases, with 15 bases between. Germline CDR1 and CDR2: MNHNY and SVGAGI (reference sequence). The length of the CDR3 is 13 residues. The CDR3 nucleotides read TGTGCCAGCAGCCCTGGGCGGGAGAGGCCCCAGCATTTT. It codes for CASSPGRERPQHF.

V gene TRBV20-1 combines with J gene TRBJ2-5, with TRBD2 identical over 8 bases. Germline CDR1 is DFQATT and CDR2 is SNEGSKA (reference sequence). V lost 0 bases and J lost 5; bases outside the gene matches: 8. This CDR3 is built from 15 residues. CDR3 sequence: CSARDSVAGWETQYF. The CDR3 DNA reads TGCAGTGCTAGAGATTCGGTAGCGGGGTGGGAGACCCAGTACTTC.

This clonotype has at least ten counts. V gene TRBV29-1 combines with J gene TRBJ1-2; D uncertain. Germline CDR1 is SQVTM and CDR2 is ANQGSEA. V was trimmed by 0 bases and J by 2 bases, leaving 7 bases between them. The CDR3 is 13 amino acids. The CDR3 region is CSVEDGENYGYTF. CDR3 nucleotide sequence: TGCAGCGTTGAAGATGGAGAGAACTATGGCTACACCTTC.

This clonotype was observed at least ten times. This sequence joins TRBV20-1 and TRBJ1-2; D is uncertain. This CDR3 comprises 16 residues. The V end was cut by 6 bases, the J end by 4 bases, with 24 bases between. Germline V gives CDR1 DFQATT, CDR2 SNEGSKA (reference sequence). In DNA form, the CDR3 reads TGCAGTGCCTCCCCAATTTTGCAGACTAAACCCTATGGCTACACCTTC. Translating gives CSASPILQTKPYGYTF.

This clonotype was seen a few times. This chain joins TRBV20-1 and TRBJ2-3; 8 bases are a match to TRBD1. Trimming at V came to 1 base and at J to 8 bases, leaving 8 bases not matched to a gene. In germline, CDR1 is DFQATT, CDR2 SNEGSKA (reference sequence). This CDR3 is built from 14 residues. CDR3 nucleotides: TGCAGTGCTAGAGCTACTCGACAGGGGATTACGCAGTATTTT. It is translated as CSARATRQGITQYF.

The genes are TRBV6-1 and TRBJ2-3; D possibly corresponds to TRBD1 (6 bases). Trimming took off 7 bases at V and 7 bases at J, with 18 bases between the two ends. The CDR3 is made up of 14 amino acids. CDR1 is MNHNS and CDR2 is SASEGT in the germline V gene. CDR3 in amino acids: CASISLGASNTQYF. The CDR3 nucleotides read TGTGCCAGCATAAGCTTGGGGGCCTCAAATACGCAGTATTTT.

In DNA form, the CDR3 reads TGCAGCGTTGAATACGGGGGGGGCTACACCTTC. Its translation is CSVEYGGGYTF. The chain recombines TRBV29-1 with TRBJ1-2, with D maybe TRBD1 (5 bases). CDR3 length: 11 residues. Trimming pared 2 bases from V and 8 bases from J, leaving 9 bases between. Germline lookup yields CDR1 SQVTM and CDR2 ANQGSEA.

The sample holds a few counts of this clonotype. The rearrangement links TRBV20-1 to TRBJ2-7; D possibly corresponds to TRBD1 (5 bases). Trimming took off 5 bases at V and 5 bases at J, with 16 bases between the two ends. This CDR3 has 13 residues. Germline V lookup: CDR1 DFQATT, CDR2 SNEGSKA (reference sequence). As DNA, the CDR3 is TGCAGTGCTCTTTGGGCAGGGAACCACGAGCAGTACTTC. Translation gives CSALWAGNHEQYF.

In this sample, this clonotype turned up a few times. The gene calls are TRBV25-1 and TRBJ1-2; 9 bases are a match to TRBD1. This CDR3 has 15 amino acids. Per the germline V gene, CDR1 is MGHDK and CDR2 is SYGVNS. Germline trimming cut 3 bases from V and 9 bases from J; bases unmatched to any gene: 11. CDR3 DNA sequence: TGTGCCAGCAGTGACCCACAGGGGGCCTCATCTAGCTACACCTTC. This translates into CASSDPQGASSSYTF.

This chain joins TRBV6-1 and TRBJ2-3, with TRBD2 matching over 11 bases. Germline lookup yields CDR1 MNHNS and CDR2 SASEGT. The V gene end was trimmed by 4 bases and the J gene end by 5 bases; junction bases not matched to a gene: 5. This CDR3 comprises 15 residues. Written as DNA, the CDR3 is TGTGCCAGCAGTGTTACTAGCGGGAGAAGAGATACGCAGTATTTT. This encodes CASSVTSGRRDTQYF.

This sequence joins TRBV11-1 and TRBJ2-7; 8 bases are shared with TRBD2. Germline V gene lookup returns CDR1 SGHAT and CDR2 FQDESV (reference sequence). After removal of 1 base from V and 3 bases from J, the junction contained 2 bases not matched to a gene. CDR3 length: 14 amino acids. The CDR3 DNA follows: TGTGCCAGCAGCTTAGGACTAGCGCACTACGAGCAGTACTTC. Translating it yields CASSLGLAHYEQYF. Supplemented by reference TRBV11-1 and TRBJ2-7, the full variable domain reads EAEVAQSPRYKITEKSQAVAFWCDPISGHATLYWYRQILGQGPELLVQFQDESVVDDSQLPKDRFSAERLKGVDSTLKIQPAELGDSAMYLCASSLGLAHYEQYFGPGTRLTVT.

The chain carries TRBV20-1 and TRBJ2-1; weak D call: TRBD1 (6 bases). V lost 3 bases, J lost 6 bases, and 24 bases lay in between. This CDR3 spans 17 amino acids. CDR1 is DFQATT and CDR2 is SNEGSKA in the germline V gene (reference sequence). CDR3 amino acids: CSASSGPLQGSGNEQFF. The CDR3, as DNA: TGCAGTGCTAGCTCCGGGCCCCTACAGGGTTCGGGCAATGAGCAGTTCTTC.

This clonotype was counted many times. The chain carries TRBV13 and TRBJ2-1; 8 bases fit TRBD2. Germline V gene data show CDR1 as PRHDT and CDR2 as FYEKMQ (reference sequence). This CDR3 comprises 15 residues. V trimming: 5 bases; J trimming: 3 bases; junction bases outside the gene matches: 6. The CDR3 is CASSPNRGGYNEQFF. The CDR3 region has the DNA TGTGCCAGCAGCCCAAACCGGGGGGGCTACAATGAGCAGTTCTTC. The full variable domain, in which reference TRBV13 and TRBJ2-1 provide the parts outside the CDR3, is AAGVIQSPRHLIKEKRETATLKCYPIPRHDTVYWYQQGPGQDPQFLISFYEKMQSDKGSIPDRFSAQQFSDYHSELNMSSLELGDSALYFCASSPNRGGYNEQFFGPGTRLTVL.

This clonotype was seen more than once but under ten times. V usage is TRBV10-3 and J usage is TRBJ2-4, with 8 bases matching TRBD2. With 2 bases clipped from V and 0 bases from J, the junction kept 18 bases outside the gene matches. The germline V gene encodes CDR1 ENHRY and CDR2 SYGVKD. The CDR3 is made up of 21 amino acids. CDR3: CAISEARSSGIGVIAKNIQYF. For the CDR3, the DNA is TGTGCCATCAGTGAGGCCCGGAGTAGCGGGATTGGCGTGATAGCCAAAAACATTCAGTACTTC.

The rearrangement joins TRBV19 to TRBJ2-3; a weak D match, TRBD2 (6 bases). CDR1 LNHDA and CDR2 SQIVND come from the germline V gene (reference sequence). The ends were cut back, 3 bases at V and 5 bases at J, with 12 bases in the middle. This CDR3 has 14 residues. The CDR3 sequence: CASSMWSEGDTQYF. CDR3 coding DNA: TGTGCCAGTAGTATGTGGTCGGAGGGAGATACGCAGTATTTT. Full variable domain (outside the CDR3, taken from reference TRBV19 and TRBJ2-3): DGGITQSPKYLFRKEGQNVTLSCEQNLNHDAMYWYRQDPGQGLRLIYYSQIVNDFQKGDIAEGYSVSREKKESFPLTVTSAQKNPTAFYLCASSMWSEGDTQYFGPGTRLTVL.

This clonotype was found a few times. The rearrangement joins TRBV7-9 to TRBJ2-7; 7 bases match TRBD2. V gave up 5 bases and J gave up 5 bases; unmatched junction bases: 9. Germline assignment: CDR1 SEHNR and CDR2 FQNEAQ (reference sequence). CDR3 size: 14 residues. This CDR3 reads CASSPGREWDEQYF. CDR3 sequence (DNA): TGTGCCAGCAGCCCCGGGCGGGAGTGGGACGAGCAGTACTTC.

In DNA form, the CDR3 reads TGTGCCACCAGCAGAGATGGCCCCCGCCGGGACACCATATATTTT. Its protein product is CATSRDGPRRDTIYF. The V and J genes are TRBV15 and TRBJ1-3, with unresolved D. Trimming pared 0 bases from V and 8 bases from J, leaving 14 bases between. Germline CDR1 reads LNHNV; CDR2 reads YYDKDF (reference sequence). The CDR3 runs 15 residues.

This chain uses TRBV7-9 with TRBJ1-2; D possibly corresponds to TRBD1 (5 bases). Deletions cut 7 bases from V and 0 bases from J, with 15 bases between. CDR3 length: 15 amino acids. Germline CDR1 is SEHNR and CDR2 is FQNEAQ (reference sequence). The CDR3 DNA reads TGTGCCAGCAATTCCGGGACTTCCTCTAACTATGGCTACACCTTC. Translating gives CASNSGTSSNYGYTF.

This clonotype was seen only a few times. The gene calls are TRBV25-1 and TRBJ1-5; 8 positions agree with TRBD1. The CDR3 length is 14 residues. J was trimmed by 7 bases and V by 3 bases; bases with no gene match: 5. Germline CDR1 is MGHDK and CDR2 is SYGVNS. The DNA for the CDR3 is TGTGCCAGCAGTGAGCCAGGGGGCGTCCAGCCCCAGCATTTT. It yields the protein CASSEPGGVQPQHF.

This clonotype turned up a few times. The genes are TRBV29-1 and TRBJ2-7, with D maybe TRBD1 (6 bases). The CDR3 consists of 12 residues. Trimming cost V 3 bases and J 3 bases, with 9 bases left between them. The germline gives CDR1 SQVTM, CDR2 ANQGSEA. The CDR3 DNA reads TGCAGCGTTGAGGCCAGGGGCTACGAGCAGTACTTC. It yields the protein CSVEARGYEQYF.

This chain joins TRBV11-1 and TRBJ1-1, with D hard to call. V was cut by 5 bases and J by 0 bases, with 25 bases left in between. The CDR3 totals 19 residues. Looked up from germline, CDR1 is SGHAT and CDR2 is FQDESV (reference sequence). The CDR3 loop is CASSPSSASPSLMNTEAFF. The CDR3 nucleotides are TGTGCCAGCAGCCCGTCGAGTGCCAGCCCCTCGCTCATGAACACTGAAGCTTTCTTT.

This clonotype was picked up a small number of times. The chain employs TRBV27 and TRBJ2-7, with 7 bases matching TRBD1. Germline V lookup: CDR1 MNHEY, CDR2 SMNVEV (reference sequence). V lost 2 bases, J lost 3 bases, and 10 bases stayed unmatched. The CDR3 is 16 residues long. CDR3 nucleotides: TGTGCCAGCAGTTTAAGCCTGCACAGGGGTGACTACGAGCAGTACTTC. This encodes CASSLSLHRGDYEQYF.

This clonotype was recorded a few times. The chain links TRBV7-9 to TRBJ1-1; 9 nucleotides agree with TRBD1. J lost 7 bases, V lost 1 base, and 1 base had no gene match. The CDR3 totals 13 residues. Germline V CDR1 and CDR2: SEHNR, FQNEAQ (reference sequence). The CDR3 protein is CASSLGTGVEAFF. Here the CDR3 DNA reads TGTGCCAGCAGCTTAGGGACAGGGGTTGAAGCTTTCTTT.

This clonotype has ten or more counts. The V gene is TRBV29-1, the J gene TRBJ2-1; 11 bases map to TRBD2. Trimming took 6 bases from V and 2 from J; bases not matched to a gene: 3. CDR1 and CDR2 (germline): SQVTM, ANQGSEA. The CDR3 has 14 amino acids. CDR3 nucleotide sequence: TGCAGCGTGCGACTAGCGGGACCCTACAATGAGCAGTTCTTC. Translated: CSVRLAGPYNEQFF.

The rearrangement joins TRBV15 to TRBJ1-2; 7 nucleotides align to TRBD1. Trimming at V came to 1 base and at J to 4 bases, leaving 9 bases not matched to a gene. The CDR3 totals 16 residues. Per germline, CDR1 LNHNV and CDR2 YYDKDF (reference sequence). In DNA form, the CDR3 reads TGTGCCACCAGCAGAGTCCAAGGGGGCTCGGGCTATGGCTACACCTTC. Protein product: CATSRVQGGSGYGYTF.

This sequence joins TRBV2 and TRBJ2-7; 8 bases fit TRBD1. The CDR3 spans 15 residues. V shed 5 bases and J 2 bases; nucleotides not matched to a gene: 8. Per the germline V gene, CDR1 is SNHLY and CDR2 is FYNNEI. The CDR3 is CASSRIEQGAYEQYF. In nucleotides, the CDR3 is TGTGCCAGCAGTCGCATCGAACAGGGGGCCTACGAGCAGTACTTC.

The chain's CDR3 is CASSFGDRGLSGYTF. The CDR3 DNA reads as TGTGCCAGCAGCTTTGGGGACAGGGGGCTTTCGGGCTACACCTTC. The V call is TRBV7-3, the J call TRBJ1-2; 12 bases map to TRBD1. Germline lookup yields CDR1 SGHTA and CDR2 FQGTGA. This CDR3 contains 15 residues. The J segment lost 8 bases and the V segment lost 3 bases, leaving 7 bases of the junction unmatched. Supplemented by reference TRBV7-3 and TRBJ1-2, the full variable domain reads GAGVSQTPSNKVTEKGKYVELRCDPISGHTALYWYRQSLGQGPEFLIYFQGTGAADDSGLPNDRFFAVRPEGSVSTLKIQRTERGDSAVYLCASSFGDRGLSGYTFGSGTRLTVV.

CDR3 coding DNA: TGCAGTGCTAGAGACGAAAACAGGGTCTACGAGCAGTACTTC. The encoded protein is CSARDENRVYEQYF. V is TRBV20-1 and J is TRBJ2-7, with TRBD1 as a possible D gene (6 bases). V dropped 0 bases and J dropped 3 bases, with 12 bases sitting between them. CDR3 length equals 14 residues. CDR1 and CDR2 from the germline V gene are DFQATT and SNEGSKA (reference sequence).